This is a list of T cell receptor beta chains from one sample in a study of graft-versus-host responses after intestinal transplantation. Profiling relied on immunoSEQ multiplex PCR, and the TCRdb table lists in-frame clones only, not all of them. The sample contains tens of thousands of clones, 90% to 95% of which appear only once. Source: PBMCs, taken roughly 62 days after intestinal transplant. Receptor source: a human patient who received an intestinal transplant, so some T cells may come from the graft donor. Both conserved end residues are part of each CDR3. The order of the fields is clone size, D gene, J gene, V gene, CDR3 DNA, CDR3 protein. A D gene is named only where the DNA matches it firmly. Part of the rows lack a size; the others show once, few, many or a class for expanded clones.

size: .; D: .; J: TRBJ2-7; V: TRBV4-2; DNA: TGTGCCAGCAGCCAAGAGGACGGAGGGATCAACGAGCAGTACTTC; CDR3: CASSQEDGGINEQYF
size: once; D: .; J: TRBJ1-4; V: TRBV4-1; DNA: TGCGCCAGCAGCCAAGAAGGTGGTGGGAGTATTGGGAAACTGTTTTTT; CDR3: CASSQEGGGSIGKLFF
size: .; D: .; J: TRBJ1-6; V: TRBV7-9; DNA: TGTGCCAGCAGCTTAGCTCGCTGGGGGGTTAATTCACCCCTCCACTTT; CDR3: CASSLARWGVNSPLHF
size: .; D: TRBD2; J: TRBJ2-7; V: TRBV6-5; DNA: TGTGCCAGCAGGAACCTAGCGGGAGAATCGTACGAGCAGTACTTC; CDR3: CASRNLAGESYEQYF
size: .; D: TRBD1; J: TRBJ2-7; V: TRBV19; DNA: TGTGCCAGTAATACCGGGACAGGGGCCGGCGAGCAGTACTTC; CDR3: CASNTGTGAGEQYF
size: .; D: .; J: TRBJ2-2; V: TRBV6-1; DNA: TGTGCCAGCAGCATCCACGCGGGGCTCGCCGGGGAGCTGTTTTTT; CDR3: CASSIHAGLAGELFF
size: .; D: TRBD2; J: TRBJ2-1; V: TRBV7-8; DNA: TGTGCCAGCAGTGCAGCGGGGGGTTTCAGTAATGAGCAGTTCTTC; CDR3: CASSAAGGFSNEQFF
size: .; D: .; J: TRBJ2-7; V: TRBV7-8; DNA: TGTGCCAGCAGCTCGAATACAGCCTCCTACGAGCAGTACTTC; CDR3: CASSSNTASYEQYF
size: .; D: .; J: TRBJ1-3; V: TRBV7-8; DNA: TGTGCCAGCAGCTGGGGGGGCGGACAAAGCTCTGGAAACACCATATATTTT; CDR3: CASSWGGGQSSGNTIYF
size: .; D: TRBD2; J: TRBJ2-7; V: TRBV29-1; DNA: TGCAGCGTTAAACTAGCGGGGGTGGGTGAGCAGTACTTC; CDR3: CSVKLAGVGEQYF
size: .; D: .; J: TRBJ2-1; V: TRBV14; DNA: TGTGCCAGCAGCCAAGAGTTATCGTGGGAGTTATACAATGAGCAGTTCTTC; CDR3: CASSQELSWELYNEQFF
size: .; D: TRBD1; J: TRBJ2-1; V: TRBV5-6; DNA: TGTGCCAGCAGCGCAGGCAGGGGGTACAATGAGCAGTTCTTC; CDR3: CASSAGRGYNEQFF
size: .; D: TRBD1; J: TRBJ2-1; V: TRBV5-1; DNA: TGCGCCAGCAGCTACGACAGGGGTTTAGGGAATGAGCAGTTCTTC; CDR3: CASSYDRGLGNEQFF
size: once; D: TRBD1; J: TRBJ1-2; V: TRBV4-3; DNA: TGCGCCAGCAGCCAAGATTACAGGGGGCCCGAGGGCTACACCTTC; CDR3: CASSQDYRGPEGYTF
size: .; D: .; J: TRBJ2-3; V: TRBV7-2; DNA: TGTGCCAGCAGCTTAGATAGTTATCCTACCACAGATACGCAGTATTTT; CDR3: CASSLDSYPTTDTQYF
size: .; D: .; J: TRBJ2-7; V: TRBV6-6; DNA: TGTGCCAGCAGTTACTCGAGCTACGAGCAGTACTTC; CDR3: CASSYSSYEQYF
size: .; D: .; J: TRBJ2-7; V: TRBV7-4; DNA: TGTGCCAGCAGCTCTCACTTCTATCGGCCCCACGAGCAGTACTTC; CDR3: CASSSHFYRPHEQYF
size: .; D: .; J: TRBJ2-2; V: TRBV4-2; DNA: TGTGCCAGCAGCCAGAAAGGTAGGGGATACCTGAACACCGGGGAGCTGTTTTTT; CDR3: CASSQKGRGYLNTGELFF
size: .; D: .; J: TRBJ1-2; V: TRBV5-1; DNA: TGCGCCAGCAGCTTGGTCCAGGGGATATCCACCTTC; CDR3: CASSLVQGISTF
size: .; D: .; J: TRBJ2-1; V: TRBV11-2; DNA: TGTGCCAGCAGCTTAGATCACCCAGGCAATGAGCAGTTCTTC; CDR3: CASSLDHPGNEQFF
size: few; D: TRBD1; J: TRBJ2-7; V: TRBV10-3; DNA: TGTGCCACGGGACAGTTAGACTACGAGCAGTACTTC; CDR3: CATGQLDYEQYF
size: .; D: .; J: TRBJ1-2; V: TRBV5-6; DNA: TGTGCCAGCAGCTGGGGCCGGGAAGCTAACTATGGCTACACCTTC; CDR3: CASSWGREANYGYTF
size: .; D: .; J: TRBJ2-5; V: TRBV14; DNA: TGTGCCAGCAGCCAAGTTAGGGGGTGGCAAGAGACCCAGTACTTC; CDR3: CASSQVRGWQETQYF
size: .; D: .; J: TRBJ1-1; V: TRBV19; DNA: TGTGCCAGTAGTATGGGGGACATGAACACTGAAGCTTTCTTT; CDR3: CASSMGDMNTEAFF
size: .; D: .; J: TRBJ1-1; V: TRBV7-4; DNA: TGTGCCAGCAGCTTAGGACTAAGCCGGAGCGCTTTCTTT; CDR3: CASSLGLSRSAFF
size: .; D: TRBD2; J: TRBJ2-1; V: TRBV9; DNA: TGTGCCAGCAGCGTAGGAGTTATGGAGGGAGGGCCGTTCAGTGAGCAGTTCTTC; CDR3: CASSVGVMEGGPFSEQFF
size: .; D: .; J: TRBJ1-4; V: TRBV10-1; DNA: TGCGCCAGCAGACCAGACTCAGAGCATGCTAATGAAAAACTGTTTTTT; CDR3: CASRPDSEHANEKLFF
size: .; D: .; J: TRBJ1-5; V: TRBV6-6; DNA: TGTGCCAGCAGTTACAGGGGACCCAATCAGCCCCAGCATTTT; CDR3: CASSYRGPNQPQHF
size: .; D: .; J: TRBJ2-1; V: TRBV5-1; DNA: TGCGCCAGCAGCTTGGCCCCGGGAACCCGGGATGAGCAGTTCTTC; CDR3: CASSLAPGTRDEQFF
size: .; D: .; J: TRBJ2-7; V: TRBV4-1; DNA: TGCGCCAGCAGCCAAGATGCGGGCGGCTCCTACGAGCAGTACTTC; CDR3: CASSQDAGGSYEQYF
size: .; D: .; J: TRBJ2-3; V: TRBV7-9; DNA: TGTGCCAGCAGTCAGAGCACAGATACGCAGTATTTT; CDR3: CASSQSTDTQYF
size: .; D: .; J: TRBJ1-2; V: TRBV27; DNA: TGTGCCAGCAGTTTATCGATCCCAGGGAGGGAAGGCTACACCTTC; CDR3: CASSLSIPGREGYTF
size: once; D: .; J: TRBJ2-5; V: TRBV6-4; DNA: TGTGCCAGCCGCACTCGAGGACTATTGTACCAAGAGACCCAGTACTTC; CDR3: CASRTRGLLYQETQYF
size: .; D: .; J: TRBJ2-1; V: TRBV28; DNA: TGTGCCAGCAGTTTATACGGGACTGCGTACAATGAGCAGTTCTTC; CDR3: CASSLYGTAYNEQFF
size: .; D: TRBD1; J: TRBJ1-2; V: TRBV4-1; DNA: TGCGCCAGCAGCCAAGAAGAGGGGGCGGCATATGGCTACACCTTC; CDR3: CASSQEEGAAYGYTF
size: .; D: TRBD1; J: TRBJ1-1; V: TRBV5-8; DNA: TGTGCCAGCAGCTTGGCAACAGGGGGCACTGAAGCTTTCTTT; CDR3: CASSLATGGTEAFF